These 23 T cell receptor beta chains were all obtained from the same sample, sequenced in a study of T cells of healthy individuals. MiXCR, applied by TCRdb to the 5' RACE reads, yields one record per CDR3 protein. This sample carries about 41,000 distinct CDR3 sequences, 3.5% to 5.5% of them seen once, and the ten largest clones take over 8.5%. The receptors here all came from a human donor in good health.

This clonotype has just a few counts. This chain links TRBV29-1 with TRBJ1-1; 12 positions match TRBD1. The CDR3 extends over 15 amino acids. CDR1 is SQVTM, CDR2 ANQGSEA, per germline. Germline trimming cut 5 bases from V and 1 base from J; bases unmatched to any gene: 5. This CDR3 is CSVWGQGAENTEAFF. The CDR3 DNA is TGCAGCGTTTGGGGACAGGGGGCCGAGAACACTGAAGCTTTCTTT.

The sample holds a few counts of this clonotype. This chain links TRBV10-3 with TRBJ2-3, with 8 bases fitting TRBD2. Per the germline V gene, CDR1 is ENHRY and CDR2 is SYGVKD. Trimming cost V 6 bases and J 4 bases; bases outside gene matches: 9. The CDR3 length is 15 residues. CDR3 amino acids: CAIRSNPGGSDTQYF. The CDR3 DNA sequence: TGTGCCATCAGGTCGAATCCGGGGGGGTCAGATACGCAGTATTTT.

The table lists this clonotype with many counts. The chain is built from TRBV11-1 and TRBJ2-3; D may be TRBD1 or TRBD2 (5 bases each). From germline, CDR1 is SGHAT and CDR2 FQDESV (reference sequence). The CDR3 is 12 residues long. With 3 bases removed from V and 8 bases from J, the gap between germline ends came to 9 bases. CDR3 sequence (DNA): TGTGCCAGCAGCTTTCGGGGCGGTACGCAGTATTTT. The encoded protein is CASSFRGGTQYF.

Points on this clonotype: A much larger clone differs from this one at a single base, so this may be a read error. This chain links TRBV20-1 with TRBJ2-7, with TRBD1 matching 7 bases. Germline V gene lookup returns CDR1 DFQATT and CDR2 SNEGSKA (reference sequence). The CDR3 totals 15 residues. CDR3 nucleotides: TGCAATGCTAGACCATTGGACAGGTGGGGCCTCGAGCAGTACTTC. This sequence encodes CNARPLDRWGLEQYF.

A few counts support this clonotype. This rearrangement joins TRBV27 to TRBJ1-1, with TRBD1 matching 9 bases. CDR1 is MNHEY and CDR2 is SMNVEV in the germline V gene (reference sequence). After removal of 0 bases from V and 3 bases from J, the junction contained 2 bases not matched to a gene. The CDR3 spans 15 residues. DNA of the CDR3: TGTGCCAGCAGTTTATCCGGGACAGGGTACACTGAAGCTTTCTTT. It encodes CASSLSGTGYTEAFF.

Ten or more counts support this clonotype. This sequence joins TRBV4-1 and TRBJ1-1; no clear D. CDR3 length: 14 amino acids. The V gene lost 1 base and the J gene lost 1 base, with 7 bases spanning the gap. Germline V gene lookup returns CDR1 MGHRA and CDR2 YSYEKL. CDR3 region: CASSQGEGNTEAFF. In nucleotides, the CDR3 is TGCGCCAGCAGCCAAGGCGAAGGGAACACTGAAGCTTTCTTT.

The chain has TRBV6-2 or TRBV6-3 and TRBJ1-2; TRBD1 is a possible D gene (5 bases). Germline V gene sequence: CDR1 MNHEY, CDR2 SVGEGT. This CDR3 region has 15 residues. V lost 0 bases, J lost 2 bases, and 10 bases lay in between. CDR3 loop: CASSYSSGKNYGYTF. CDR3 nucleotides: TGTGCCAGCAGTTACTCTTCAGGGAAAAACTATGGCTACACCTTC.

This clonotype turned up a few times. In DNA, the CDR3 is TGTGCCAGCAGTTATCCCTTGGATACGCAGTATTTT. Translated, it gives CASSYPLDTQYF. The chain has TRBV6-2 or TRBV6-3 and TRBJ2-3; no clear D gene. With 3 bases removed from V and 6 bases from J, the gap between germline ends came to 7 bases. The CDR3 runs 12 residues. CDR1 is MNHEY and CDR2 is SVGEGT in the germline V gene.

This clonotype was detected a few times. V usage is TRBV2 and J usage is TRBJ2-1; no firm D call. This CDR3 has 14 residues. Germline loops: CDR1 SNHLY, CDR2 FYNNEI. V was cut by 5 bases and J by 6 bases, with 14 bases left in between. This CDR3 is CASSRGVNINEQFF. The DNA of the CDR3 is TGTGCCAGCAGTCGTGGGGTCAACATCAATGAGCAGTTCTTC. Based on the CDR3 plus reference TRBV2 and TRBJ2-1, the full variable domain is EPEVTQTPSHQVTQMGQEVILRCVPISNHLYFYWYRQILGQKVEFLVSFYNNEISEKSEIFDDQFSVERPDGSNFTLKIRSTKLEDSAMYFCASSRGVNINEQFFGPGTRLTVL.

J is TRBJ2-7 and V is TRBV5-1; tentatively, D is TRBD1 (6 bases). The ends were cut back, 4 bases at V and 0 bases at J, with 11 bases in the middle. Germline CDR1 reads SGHRS; CDR2 reads YFSETQ. The CDR3 is 14 residues long. This chain's CDR3 is CASSPGTFSYEQYF. CDR3 bases: TGCGCCAGCAGCCCCGGGACATTCTCCTACGAGCAGTACTTC.

This clonotype has only a few counts. This chain connects TRBV7-2 to TRBJ2-1; D gene unclear. The CDR3 length is 14 residues. V was trimmed by 5 bases and J by 10 bases, leaving 18 bases between them. Germline loops: CDR1 SGHTA, CDR2 FQGNSA. The CDR3 is CASSPNLLGGEQFF. The DNA for the CDR3 is TGTGCCAGCAGCCCAAACCTGCTTGGTGGGGAGCAGTTCTTC.

This clonotype was detected many times. The genes are TRBV25-1 and TRBJ1-5, with unresolved D. CDR1 and CDR2 (germline): MGHDK, SYGVNS. The CDR3 is 14 residues long. Deletions cut 6 bases from V and 3 bases from J, with 12 bases between. CDR3 sequence (DNA): TGTGCCAGCAGCGTCCCAGGAAACAATCAGCCCCAGCATTTT. Translation: CASSVPGNNQPQHF.

This clonotype occurred a few times. The rearrangement links TRBV7-2 to TRBJ2-3; 7 bases match TRBD2. Per the germline V gene, CDR1 is SGHTA and CDR2 is FQGNSA. The CDR3 contains 16 residues. Trimming removed 2 bases from V and 2 bases from J; junction bases left unmatched: 7. CDR3 DNA sequence: TGTGCCAGCAGCTTATTTCCGGGAGGCACCACAGATACGCAGTATTTT. Residues: CASSLFPGGTTDTQYF.

A few counts support this clonotype. The chain combines TRBV21-1 with TRBJ1-1. TRBV21-1 is a pseudogene segment. The CDR3 is 15 residues long. The CDR3 region has the DNA TGTGCCAGCAGCAATTTGACATTGGACGACACTGAAGCTTTCTTT. Amino acid sequence: CASSNLTLDDTEAFF.

This clonotype was seen at least ten times. CDR3 DNA: TGTGCCAGCAGCCAAGATGGCAGGTTCATTGATGGCTACACCTTC. Residues: CASSQDGRFIDGYTF. The chain combines TRBV14 with TRBJ1-2; no clear D. V was shortened by 0 bases and J by 6 bases, with 14 bases between the two germline ends. The CDR3 length is 15 residues. Germline CDR1 reads SGHDN; CDR2 reads FVKESK.

This clonotype was seen at least ten times. The chain has TRBV28 and TRBJ2-3; TRBD1 or TRBD2 may be the D gene (5 bases each). V was cut by 4 bases and J by 1 base, with 6 bases left in between. The CDR3 consists of 13 residues. CDR1 is MDHEN and CDR2 is SYDVKM in the germline V gene. In DNA form, the CDR3 reads TGTGCCAGCAGTTGGGACGGCACAGATACGCAGTATTTT. It specifies CASSWDGTDTQYF.

This clonotype was seen at least ten times. The rearrangement uses TRBV5-1 and TRBJ2-5; D remains unclear. The V gene's germline CDR1 is SGHRS and CDR2 YFSETQ. CDR3 length: 13 amino acids. The V gene lost 1 base and the J gene lost 5 bases, with 9 bases spanning the gap. CDR3 DNA sequence: TGCGCCAGCAGCTTGAATCGAGATGAGACCCAGTACTTC. Protein: CASSLNRDETQYF.

This clonotype was seen more than once but under ten times. The chain joins TRBV9 to TRBJ1-3, with 8 bases identical to TRBD1. The CDR3 runs 14 residues. V dropped 5 bases and J dropped 3; count of bases not matched to a gene: 4. Germline CDR1 reads SGDLS; CDR2 reads YYNGEE. The CDR3 sequence: CASSRTGYGNTIYF. The CDR3 DNA is TGTGCCAGCAGTCGGACAGGGTATGGAAACACCATATATTTT.

This clonotype was seen at least ten times. This rearrangement joins TRBV5-1 to TRBJ2-3, with no clear D. This CDR3 contains 11 residues. V was cut by 2 bases and J by 6 bases, with 4 bases left in between. Germline CDR1 reads SGHRS; CDR2 reads YFSETQ. CDR3 protein: CASSLEDTQYF. The CDR3 coding sequence is TGCGCCAGCAGCTTAGAGGATACGCAGTATTTT.

This clonotype occurred many times. The chain is built from TRBV9 and TRBJ2-1, with 9 bases fitting TRBD2. With V trimmed by 0 bases and J by 8 bases, 6 bases remained unmatched. This CDR3 has 15 amino acids. The germline V gene has CDR1 SGDLS and CDR2 YYNGEE. CDR3 region: CASSVVASGAYEQFF. The CDR3 nucleotides read TGTGCCAGCAGCGTAGTTGCTAGCGGGGCCTATGAGCAGTTCTTC.

Ten or more counts support this clonotype. The rearrangement joins TRBV10-2 to TRBJ2-3; the match to TRBD2 covers 10 bases. The CDR3 spans 17 residues. Germline CDR1 and CDR2: WSHSY and SAAADI. The ends lost 2 bases at V and 3 bases at J; junction bases unmatched: 8. CDR3 sequence (DNA): TGCGCCAGCAGTGAGACCTTGAGCGGGGGGGAAACAGATACGCAGTATTTT. As protein: CASSETLSGGETDTQYF.

This clonotype occurred a few times. The gene calls are TRBV30 and TRBJ2-2; D is unresolved. Germline CDR1 GTSNPN, CDR2 SVGIG (reference sequence). V lost 2 bases to trimming and J lost 5 bases, with 3 bases between them. CDR3 size: 11 residues. The CDR3 DNA sequence: TGTGCCTGGAGTTGGACCGGGGAGCTGTTTTTT. It is translated as CAWSWTGELFF.

This clonotype was counted between two and nine times. The rearrangement uses TRBV6-6 and TRBJ2-3; 9 bases line up with TRBD1. The germline gives CDR1 MNHNY, CDR2 SVGAGI (reference sequence). Germline trimming cut 7 bases from V and 4 bases from J; bases unmatched to any gene: 6. There are 14 residues in the CDR3. CDR3 sequence (DNA): TGTGCCAGCACCCCCGGACAGGGGCCAGATACGCAGTATTTT. It encodes CASTPGQGPDTQYF.